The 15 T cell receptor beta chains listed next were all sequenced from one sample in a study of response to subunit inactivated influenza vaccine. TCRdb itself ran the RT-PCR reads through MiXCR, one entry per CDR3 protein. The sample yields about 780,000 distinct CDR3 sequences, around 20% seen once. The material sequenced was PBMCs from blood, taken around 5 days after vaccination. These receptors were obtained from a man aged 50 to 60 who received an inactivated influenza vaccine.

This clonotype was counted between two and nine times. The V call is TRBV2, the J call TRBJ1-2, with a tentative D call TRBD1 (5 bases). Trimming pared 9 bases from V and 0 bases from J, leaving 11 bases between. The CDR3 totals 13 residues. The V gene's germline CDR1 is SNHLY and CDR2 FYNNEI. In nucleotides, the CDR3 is TGTGCCAGACTATTGGGGCCTAACTATGGCTACACCTTC. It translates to CARLLGPNYGYTF.

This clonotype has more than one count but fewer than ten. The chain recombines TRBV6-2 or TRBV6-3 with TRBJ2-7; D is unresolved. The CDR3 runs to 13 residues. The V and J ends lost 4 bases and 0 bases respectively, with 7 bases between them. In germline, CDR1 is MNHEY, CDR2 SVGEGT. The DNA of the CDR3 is TGTGCCAGCAGTTTCGCTCCCTCCTACGAGCAGTACTTC. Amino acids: CASSFAPSYEQYF.

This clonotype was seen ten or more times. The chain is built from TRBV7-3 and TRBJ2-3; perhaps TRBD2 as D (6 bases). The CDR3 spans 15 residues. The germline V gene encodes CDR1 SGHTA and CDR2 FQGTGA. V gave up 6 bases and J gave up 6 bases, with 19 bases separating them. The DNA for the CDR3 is TGTGCCAGCAGTTCTGGACCGGGGGAGATGGATACGCAGTATTTT. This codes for CASSSGPGEMDTQYF.

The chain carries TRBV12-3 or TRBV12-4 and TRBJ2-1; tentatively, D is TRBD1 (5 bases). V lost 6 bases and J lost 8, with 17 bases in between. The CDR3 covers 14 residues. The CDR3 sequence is CASRWAAGFDEQFF. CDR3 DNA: TGTGCCAGCAGATGGGCGGCAGGGTTCGATGAGCAGTTCTTC.

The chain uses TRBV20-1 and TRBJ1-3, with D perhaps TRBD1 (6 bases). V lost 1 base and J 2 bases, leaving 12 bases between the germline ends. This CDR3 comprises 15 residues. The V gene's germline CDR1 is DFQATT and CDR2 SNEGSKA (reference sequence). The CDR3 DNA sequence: TGCAGTGCTAGAGCGGTGAGGGGGACTGGAAACACCATATATTTT. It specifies CSARAVRGTGNTIYF.

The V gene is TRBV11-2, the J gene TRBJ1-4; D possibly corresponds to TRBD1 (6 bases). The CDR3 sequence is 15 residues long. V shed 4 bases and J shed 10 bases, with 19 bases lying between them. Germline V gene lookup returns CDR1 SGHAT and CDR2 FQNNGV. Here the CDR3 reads CASSSLTGSIAKLFF. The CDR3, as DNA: TGTGCCAGCAGCTCTCTGACAGGATCGATTGCAAAACTGTTTTTT.

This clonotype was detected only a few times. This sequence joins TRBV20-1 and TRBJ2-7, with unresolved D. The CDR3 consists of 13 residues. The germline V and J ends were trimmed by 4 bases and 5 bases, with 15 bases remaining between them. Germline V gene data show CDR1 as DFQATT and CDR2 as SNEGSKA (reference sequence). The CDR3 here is CSATRPRSHEQYF. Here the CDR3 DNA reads TGCAGTGCTACCCGACCCCGGTCCCACGAGCAGTACTTC.

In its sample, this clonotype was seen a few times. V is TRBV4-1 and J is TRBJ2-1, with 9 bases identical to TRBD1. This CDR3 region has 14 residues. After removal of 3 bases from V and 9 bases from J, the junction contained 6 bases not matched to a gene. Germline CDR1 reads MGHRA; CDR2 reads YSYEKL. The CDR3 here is CASSQGQGRAEQFF. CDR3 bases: TGCGCCAGCAGCCAGGGACAGGGAAGGGCTGAGCAGTTCTTC.

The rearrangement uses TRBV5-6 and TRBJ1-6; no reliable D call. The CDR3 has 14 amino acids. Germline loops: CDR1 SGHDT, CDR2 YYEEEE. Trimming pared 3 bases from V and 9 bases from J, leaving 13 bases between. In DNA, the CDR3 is TGTGCCAGCAGCTCTGCCCAGGACGGTTCACCCCTCCACTTT. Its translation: CASSSAQDGSPLHF. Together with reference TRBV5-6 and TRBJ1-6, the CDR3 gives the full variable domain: DAGVTQSPTHLIKTRGQQVTLRCSPKSGHDTVSWYQQALGQGPQFIFQYYEEEERQRGNFPDRFSGHQFPNYSSELNVNALLLGDSALYLCASSSAQDGSPLHFGNGTRLTVT.

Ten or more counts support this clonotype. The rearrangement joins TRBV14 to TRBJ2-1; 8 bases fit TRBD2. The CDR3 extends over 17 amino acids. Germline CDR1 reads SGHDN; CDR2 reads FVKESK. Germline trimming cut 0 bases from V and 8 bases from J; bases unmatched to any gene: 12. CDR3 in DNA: TGTGCCAGCAGCCAAGATAGAGGAGCGGGAGCCCCCGATGAGCAGTTCTTC. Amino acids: CASSQDRGAGAPDEQFF.

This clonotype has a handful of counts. In DNA, the CDR3 is TGTGCCAGCAATCCACGACAGGGGTCCTACAATGAGCAGTTCTTC. Amino acid sequence: CASNPRQGSYNEQFF. The chain carries TRBV6-2 or TRBV6-3 and TRBJ2-1, with 8 bases aligning to TRBD1. The CDR3 sequence is 15 residues long. V lost 7 bases and J lost 1; bases outside the gene matches: 6. The V gene's germline CDR1 is MNHEY and CDR2 SVGEGT.

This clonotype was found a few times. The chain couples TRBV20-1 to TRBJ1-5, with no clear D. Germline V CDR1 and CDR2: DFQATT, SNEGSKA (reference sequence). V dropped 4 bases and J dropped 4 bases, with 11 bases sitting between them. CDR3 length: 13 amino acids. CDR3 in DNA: TGCAGTGCTAACGTGGACGATAATCAGCCCCAGCATTTT. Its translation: CSANVDDNQPQHF.

Here the CDR3 reads CASSATGNDSPLHF. The CDR3 nucleotides are TGTGCCAGCAGCGCGACAGGGAACGATTCACCCCTCCACTTT. The chain combines TRBV9 with TRBJ1-6; 7 bases match TRBD1. V shed 3 bases and J 8 bases; nucleotides not matched to a gene: 5. CDR1 and CDR2 (germline): SGDLS, YYNGEE. The CDR3 is 14 residues long.

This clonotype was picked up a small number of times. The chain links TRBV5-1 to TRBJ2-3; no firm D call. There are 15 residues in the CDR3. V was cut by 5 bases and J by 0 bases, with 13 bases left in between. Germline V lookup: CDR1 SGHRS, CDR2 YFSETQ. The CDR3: CASRDQPLSTDTQYF. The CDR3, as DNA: TGCGCCAGCAGAGACCAACCCCTTAGCACAGATACGCAGTATTTT.

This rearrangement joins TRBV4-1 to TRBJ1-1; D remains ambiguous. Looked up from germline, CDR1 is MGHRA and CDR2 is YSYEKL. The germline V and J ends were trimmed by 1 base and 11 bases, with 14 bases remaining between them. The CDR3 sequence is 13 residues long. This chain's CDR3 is CASSQAGPMVAFF. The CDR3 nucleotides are TGCGCCAGCAGCCAAGCTGGCCCGATGGTGGCTTTCTTT.